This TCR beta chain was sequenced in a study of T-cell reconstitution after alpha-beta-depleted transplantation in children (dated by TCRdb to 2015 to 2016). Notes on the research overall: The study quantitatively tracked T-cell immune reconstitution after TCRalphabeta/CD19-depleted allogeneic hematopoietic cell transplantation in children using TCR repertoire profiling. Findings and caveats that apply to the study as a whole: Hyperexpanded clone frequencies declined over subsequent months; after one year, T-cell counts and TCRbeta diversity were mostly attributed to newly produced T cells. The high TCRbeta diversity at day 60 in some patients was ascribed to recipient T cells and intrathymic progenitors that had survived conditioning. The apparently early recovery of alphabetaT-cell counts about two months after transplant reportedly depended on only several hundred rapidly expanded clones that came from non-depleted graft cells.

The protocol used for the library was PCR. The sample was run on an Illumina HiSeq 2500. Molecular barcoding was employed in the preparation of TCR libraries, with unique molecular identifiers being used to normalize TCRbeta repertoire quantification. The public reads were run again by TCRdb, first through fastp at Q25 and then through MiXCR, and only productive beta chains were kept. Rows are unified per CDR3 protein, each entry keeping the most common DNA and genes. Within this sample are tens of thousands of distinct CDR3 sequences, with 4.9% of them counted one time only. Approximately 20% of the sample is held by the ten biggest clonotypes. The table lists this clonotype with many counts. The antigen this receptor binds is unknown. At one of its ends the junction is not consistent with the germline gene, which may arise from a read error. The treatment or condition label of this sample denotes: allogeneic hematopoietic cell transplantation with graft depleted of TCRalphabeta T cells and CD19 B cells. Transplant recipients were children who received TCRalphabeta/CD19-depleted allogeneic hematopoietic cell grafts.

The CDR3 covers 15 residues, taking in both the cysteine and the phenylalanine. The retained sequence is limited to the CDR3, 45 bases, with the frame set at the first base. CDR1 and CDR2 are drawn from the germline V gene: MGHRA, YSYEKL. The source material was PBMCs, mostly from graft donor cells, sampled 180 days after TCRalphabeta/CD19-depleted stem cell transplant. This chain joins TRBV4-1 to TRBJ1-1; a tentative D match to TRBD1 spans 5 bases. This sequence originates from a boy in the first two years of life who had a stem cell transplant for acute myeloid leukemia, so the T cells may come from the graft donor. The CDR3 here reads CASSLNPTVNTESFF. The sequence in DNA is TGCGCCAGCAGCCTGAACCCGACAGTTAACACTGAATCTTTCTTT.